Shown below are 8 T cell receptor beta chains from a single sample sequenced in a study of tumor-infiltrating lymphocytes in primary liver carcinoma. The template, approximately 500 ng total RNA, yielded TCR beta cDNA made with a constant-region primer. Three nested multiplex PCR rounds, a slightly modified ARM-PCR, produced the libraries for TCR beta. The study ran its first two PCR rounds for approximately 11 cycles each, using TRBV1-TRBV30 forward primers and a C-beta reverse primer. TCRdb fed the multiplex PCR reads into MiXCR, producing one record per CDR3 protein. The sample lists 300,000 to 350,000 distinct CDR3 sequences, approximately 58% occurring once. Blood RNA originated from unsorted whole blood, with germline DNA additionally extracted. The sequencing input was peripheral blood. These receptor sequences come from a woman in her 30s with primary liver carcinoma and hepatitis B virus infection.

Regarding this clonotype: Sequence at one end of the junction differs from germline and may be a read error. The CDR3 bases are TGTGCCAGCGGATCCGGAGGACTAGCCTACGATGAGCAGTTCTTC. Amino acids: CASGSGGLAYDEQFF. V and J are TRBV11-2 and TRBJ2-1; 8 bases map to TRBD2. The CDR3 has 15 residues. Germline V lookup: CDR1 SGHAT, CDR2 FQNNGV.

This clonotype was seen ten or more times. The rearrangement joins TRBV29-1 to TRBJ2-4; TRBD1 aligns across 8 bases. The ends lost 6 bases at V and 5 bases at J; junction bases unmatched: 3. The CDR3 is 12 amino acids. Germline V gene data show CDR1 as SQVTM and CDR2 as ANQGSEA. CDR3 nucleotide sequence: TGCAGCGTCCGGACAGGGCAAAACATTCAGTACTTC. Translating gives CSVRTGQNIQYF. The full variable domain, with the rest looked up from reference TRBV29-1 and TRBJ2-4, is SAVISQKPSRDICQRGTSLTIQCQVDSQVTMMFWYRQQPGQSLTLIATANQGSEATYESGFVIDKFPISRPNLTFSTLTVSNMSPEDSSIYLCSVRTGQNIQYFGAGTRLSVL.

This clonotype appeared many times. The chain employs TRBV4-3 and TRBJ1-1; D is unresolved. CDR1 is LGHNA, CDR2 YSLEER, per germline. CDR3 length equals 15 residues. Trimming left V 0 bases short and J 5 bases short, with 13 bases between. CDR3 region: CASSQEDYKGTEAFF. CDR3 nucleotide sequence: TGCGCCAGCAGCCAAGAAGACTATAAAGGAACTGAAGCTTTCTTT.

A word on this clonotype: One end of the junction varies from germline; a read error may be responsible. This chain links TRBV7-9 with TRBJ2-1; D call uncertain. The length of the CDR3 is 12 residues. CDR1 is SEHNR and CDR2 is FQNEAQ in the germline V gene (reference sequence). CDR3 sequence (DNA): TGTACCAGCAGCACTCACCTAATACTGCAGTTCTTC. Protein: CTSSTHLILQFF.

This clonotype was seen repeatedly, ten times or more. The genes are TRBV29-1 and TRBJ1-1; no firm D call. CDR1 and CDR2 from the germline V gene are SQVTM and ANQGSEA. V shed 5 bases and J shed 1 base, with 8 bases lying between them. This CDR3 has 12 amino acids. The CDR3 here is CSVSGTNTEAFF. The CDR3 region has the DNA TGCAGCGTTTCTGGCACGAACACTGAAGCTTTCTTT.

This clonotype was observed at least ten times. This chain connects TRBV29-1 to TRBJ2-7, with D unresolved. Germline CDR1 SQVTM, CDR2 ANQGSEA. The CDR3 is made up of 11 amino acids. V was pared by 4 bases and J by 6 bases, with 10 bases between. The CDR3 DNA follows: TGCAGCGTTGTGGAAAGGATCGAGCAGTACTTC. It codes for CSVVERIEQYF.

The genes are TRBV28 and TRBJ2-1; the D gene is possibly TRBD1 (6 bases). Trimming stripped 4 bases from V and 1 base from J, with 11 bases between. The germline CDR1 and CDR2 sequences are MDHEN and SYDVKM. The CDR3 consists of 15 residues. CDR3 sequence (DNA): TGTGCCAGCAGTTCCCCAAGGGGGTCCTACAATGAGCAGTTCTTC. Amino acids: CASSSPRGSYNEQFF.

This chain connects TRBV21-1 to TRBJ2-4; TRBD2 reflects the table's D call only, with no check against the DNA. TRBV21-1 is a pseudogene segment. The CDR3 runs 18 residues. The DNA for the CDR3 is TGTGCCAGCATGTCGCATCTAGCGGGAGGAGTGGCCAAAAACATTCAGTACTTC. Translation: CASMSHLAGGVAKNIQYF.